Here is one TCR beta chain with its context. Its specificity is unknown. With 60 Vbeta and 13 Jbeta primers, the PCR was carried out. The data were produced by immunoSEQ multiplex PCR, yet TCRdb's version contains in-frame clones alone and is incomplete. The table shows 200,000 to 300,000 clones, with around 80% occurring only once. These data are taken from a study of cytomegalovirus exposure and HLA in healthy donors. Germline V gene lookup returns CDR1 SGHNT and CDR2 YYREEE (reference sequence). Trimming removed 3 bases at V and 9 bases at J, with 21 bases between. This CDR3 comprises 15 residues. Study-level results: Later analysis suggested links between common viral pathogens and several top significant clusters. 150 to 200 TCR beta chains were listed as cytomegalovirus-associated. There were a few CMV-associated chains whose specificity for CMV antigens was confirmed in vitro.

The chain carries TRBV5-4 and TRBJ2-5; the D gene is possibly TRBD2 (8 bases). This TCR was sampled from a boy between 10 and 17 years old in good health and CMV-seronegative. The sequenced material came from PBMCs. The CDR3 spells CASSWGGQRGSAQYF. The DNA of the CDR3 is TGTGCCAGCAGCTGGGGGGGACAGCGGGGGTCGGCCCAGTACTTC.